These 2 T cell receptor beta chains were sequenced from one sample in a study of T-cell reconstitution after alpha-beta-depleted transplantation in children. During its preparation, the TCRbeta library received unique molecular identifiers. Each CDR3 protein gets one entry after TCRdb re-called the PCR reads with MiXCR. The sample holds 490,000 or so distinct CDR3 sequences; 12% are singletons and the top ten take more than 5.5%. Sequencing was performed on PBMCs from the stem cell graft donor, taken from the stem cell graft. All receptors derive from a human donor who donated a stem cell graft to a child with combined immunodeficiency.

This clonotype was detected many times. The genes are TRBV5-1 and TRBJ2-3; no clear D. Germline CDR1 is SGHRS and CDR2 is YFSETQ. The germline V and J ends were trimmed by 0 bases and 2 bases, with 7 bases remaining between them. The CDR3 sequence is 14 residues long. CDR3 bases: TGCGCCAGCAGCTTGGTGCGGAACACAGATACGCAGTATTTT. It encodes CASSLVRNTDTQYF.

V is TRBV12-3 or TRBV12-4 and J is TRBJ1-2, with D perhaps TRBD1 (6 bases). V gave up 4 bases and J gave up 0 bases, with 18 bases separating them. The CDR3 runs 17 residues. The CDR3 DNA is TGTGCCAGCAGTTACCTAAACCGGGACACTCCTAACTATGGCTACACCTTC. Translated, it gives CASSYLNRDTPNYGYTF.